Described below is a single T cell receptor beta chain sequence and its context. Its antigen is not identified. The sample originates from a study of human T cells and chemical hapten exposure. Study overall: Weekly scalp doses of diphenylcyclopropenone were given to patients during the roughly 25-week study.

The study, taken as a whole, reports: The study found expanded TCRs formed significantly more large CDR3 similarity clusters than controls.

Stated time point: pre-sensitization, week 0. This sample's treatment: therapeutic diphenylcyclopropenone sensitization with weekly scalp DPC. Blood draws came before every patch-test application. TCRdb re-called the RACE reads with MiXCR, one entry per CDR3 protein. This sample has around 180,000 distinct CDR3 sequences; 25% to 30% occur once, and the top ten carry just under 3%. The sequence derives from a woman aged 25 to 45 with alopecia areata. Some clones in this sample may be carry-over from other donors' samples. The sequencing here drew on whole blood, taken in connection with sensitization to the hapten diphenylcyclopropenone (DPC).

The CDR3 loop reads CSVLQQVEQYF. The CDR3 DNA follows: TGCAGCGTCCTTCAACAGGTCGAGCAGTACTTC. V usage is TRBV29-1 and J usage is TRBJ2-7; a possible D gene is TRBD1 (5 bases). Germline V CDR1 and CDR2: SQVTM, ANQGSEA. This CDR3 is 11 amino acids long. V was cut by 6 bases and J by 6 bases, with 12 bases left in between.